This record concerns one T cell receptor (beta chain) sequence. Its cognate antigen is unknown. PBMCs that had been cryopreserved were the source of about 2 micrograms of genomic DNA for TCR beta libraries. The record originates from a study of cytotoxic CD8 clonotypes in ibrutinib-treated CLL. Study context: Following treatment for a median about 13 months, range 6 to 36, response samples were then taken. Among the samples, the mean was roughly 260,000 productive templates and roughly 100,000 productive rearrangements.

Whole-study results and caveats: The study found clonality rose at ibrutinib response, then fell toward baseline at progression.

Clones were read by immunoSEQ multiplex PCR, and TCRdb kept only the in-frame ones, dropping some. The sample lists roughly 200,000 clones, approximately 68% seen once, with about an eighth in the top ten. V lost 1 base and J 6 bases, leaving 19 bases between the germline ends. Per germline, CDR1 MNHNS and CDR2 SASEGT. The CDR3 contains 17 residues. The receptor was derived from a human donor with chronic lymphocytic leukemia. This rearrangement joins TRBV6-1 to TRBJ2-1; D is perhaps TRBD2 (6 bases). Specimen: PBMCs, collected after 24 months of ibrutinib treatment. The DNA for the CDR3 is TGTGCCAGCAGTGAAGGATTAATAGCGGAGCCCCGCAATGAGCAGTTCTTC. Protein: CASSEGLIAEPRNEQFF.